This TCR beta chain was recovered during a study of T cell repertoires in cytomegalovirus infection. Across the study: Recently described HLA-C-restricted plus well-studied HLA-B-restricted CMV epitopes were used. A matching HLA type, together with CMV infection, was signaled by public TCR beta signatures. Study results and caveats: The response measured ex vivo was dominated by TCR beta clonotypes (HLA-C-restricted and CMV-specific). Individuals carrying CMV plus the relevant HLA were identified by cumulative frequency of public TCR beta families.

The CDR3 extends over 15 amino acids. V lost 6 bases to trimming and J lost 3 bases, with 18 bases between them. Per germline, CDR1 WSHSY and CDR2 SAAADI. One entry per CDR3 protein results from TCRdb running MiXCR on the reads. Among 300,000 to 400,000 distinct CDR3 sequences, approximately 32% were seen once, and the ten largest hold 20%. This clonotype has a count of ten or more. The antigen remains unidentified. The chain couples TRBV10-2 to TRBJ2-7; maybe TRBD2 (6 bases). The specimen comprised cultured PBMCs, sampled from culture after CMV antigen stimulation. The source of this sequence is a human donor in good health (CMV status not recorded). Some clones in this sample may be carry-over from other donors' samples. CDR3 sequence reads: CASSLSGGQGYEQYF. In DNA form, the CDR3 reads TGCGCCAGCAGCCTATCAGGAGGGCAAGGCTACGAGCAGTACTTC.